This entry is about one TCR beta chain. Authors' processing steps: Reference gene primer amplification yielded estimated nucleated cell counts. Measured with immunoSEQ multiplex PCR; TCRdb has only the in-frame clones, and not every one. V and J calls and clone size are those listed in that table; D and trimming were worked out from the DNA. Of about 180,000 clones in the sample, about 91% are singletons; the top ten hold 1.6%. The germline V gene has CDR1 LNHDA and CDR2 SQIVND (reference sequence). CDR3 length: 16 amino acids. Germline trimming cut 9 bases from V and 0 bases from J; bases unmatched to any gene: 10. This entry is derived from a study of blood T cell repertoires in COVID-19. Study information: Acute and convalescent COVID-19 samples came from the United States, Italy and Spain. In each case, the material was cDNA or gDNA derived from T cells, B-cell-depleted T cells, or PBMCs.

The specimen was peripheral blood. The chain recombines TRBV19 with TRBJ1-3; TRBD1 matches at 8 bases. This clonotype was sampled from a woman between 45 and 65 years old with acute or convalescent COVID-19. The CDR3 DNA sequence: TGTGCCAGCGCCCTAGGACAGGGAAGCTCTGGAAACACCATATATTTT. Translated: CASALGQGSSGNTIYF. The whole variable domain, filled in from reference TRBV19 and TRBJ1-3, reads DGGITQSPKYLFRKEGQNVTLSCEQNLNHDAMYWYRQDPGQGLRLIYYSQIVNDFQKGDIAEGYSVSREKKESFPLTVTSAQKNPTAFYLCASALGQGSSGNTIYFGEGSWLTVV.